Each of the 14 T cell receptor beta chains below was sequenced from the same sample in a study of blood T cell repertoires in COVID-19 (dated by TCRdb to between 2020 and 2021). Library preparation used the immunoSEQ multiplex PCR assay. The source is immuneACCESS, and TCRdb retained only in-frame sequences with V and J called. Part of the clones is not carried over; for the studies checked, unresolved V genes explain less than half of this, and the remainder is unexplained. The sample table records about 280,000 clones; roughly nine tenths of these occur just once. The leading ten clones occupy around 2.1% of the sample. Sequencing used peripheral blood. Receptors originate from a man aged 45-65 years with acute or convalescent COVID-19.

This clone was observed a handful of times. The gene calls are TRBV9 and TRBJ1-2; TRBD1 aligns across 7 bases. The CDR3 consists of 15 residues. Germline CDR1 and CDR2: SGDLS and YYNGEE. The junction had 6 bases not matched to a gene; V was cut back by 0 bases and J by 4 bases. The CDR3 here is CASSVGGGQPYGYTF. In DNA, the CDR3 is TGTGCCAGCAGCGTAGGAGGGGGACAGCCCTATGGCTACACCTTC.

The chain joins TRBV11-3 to TRBJ2-6, with a tentative D call TRBD1 (5 bases). CDR3 size: 14 residues. V was pared by 5 bases and J by 2 bases, with 7 bases between. Per the germline V gene, CDR1 is SGHNT and CDR2 is YENEEA. In DNA, the CDR3 is TGTGCCAGCAGCCCGACAGCTGGGGCCAACGTCCTGACTTTC. Translated, it gives CASSPTAGANVLTF.

This clone turned up a few times. This chain links TRBV30 with TRBJ1-1; D gene uncertain. The V end was cut by 2 bases, the J end by 5 bases, with 15 bases between. The germline V gene encodes CDR1 GTSNPN and CDR2 SVGIG (reference sequence). The CDR3 is 14 amino acids. Written as DNA, the CDR3 is TGTGCCTGGAGTCTCACGGGGATGGCGACTGAAGCTTTCTTT. Protein product: CAWSLTGMATEAFF. The whole variable domain, filled in from reference TRBV30 and TRBJ1-1, reads SQTIHQWPATLVQPVGSPLSLECTVEGTSNPNLYWYRQAAGRGLQLLFYSVGIGQISSEVPQNLSASRPQDRQFILSSKKLLLSDSGFYLCAWSLTGMATEAFFGQGTRLTVV.

The V call is TRBV19, the J call TRBJ1-1, with D possibly TRBD1 on 6 matching bases. The CDR3 is 15 residues long. Trimming removed 5 bases from V and 5 bases from J, with 18 bases in between. CDR1 and CDR2 from the germline V gene are LNHDA and SQIVND (reference sequence). The CDR3 is CASSWGGALRTEAFF. In DNA form, the CDR3 reads TGTGCCAGTAGTTGGGGGGGGGCCCTTAGGACTGAAGCTTTCTTT. Full variable domain (rest looked up from reference TRBV19 and TRBJ1-1): DGGITQSPKYLFRKEGQNVTLSCEQNLNHDAMYWYRQDPGQGLRLIYYSQIVNDFQKGDIAEGYSVSREKKESFPLTVTSAQKNPTAFYLCASSWGGALRTEAFFGQGTRLTVV.

In this sample, this clone turned up a few times. The rearrangement uses TRBV6-5 and TRBJ2-5, with a weak D call TRBD1 (6 bases). V was cut by 8 bases and J by 2 bases, with 15 bases left in between. In germline, CDR1 is MNHEY, CDR2 SVGAGI. The CDR3 runs 14 residues. DNA of the CDR3: TGTGCCAGCTCAGCGTGGGACACTCAAGAGACCCAGTACTTC. It specifies CASSAWDTQETQYF.

This chain links TRBV10-3 with TRBJ2-5; D call uncertain. The CDR3 contains 12 residues. V was pared by 3 bases and J by 4 bases, with 6 bases between. Germline loops: CDR1 ENHRY, CDR2 SYGVKD. CDR3: CAISDGLETQYF. In nucleotides, the CDR3 is TGTGCCATCAGTGATGGCTTAGAGACCCAGTACTTC.

This clone was seen just once. The gene calls are TRBV30 and TRBJ1-3, with D possibly being TRBD1 (5 bases). This CDR3 has 13 amino acids. Germline V lookup: CDR1 GTSNPN, CDR2 SVGIG (reference sequence). V lost 2 bases to trimming and J lost 9 bases, with 14 bases between them. CDR3 in amino acids: CAWSLGQGGTIYF. The CDR3, as DNA: TGTGCCTGGAGTCTAGGGCAGGGTGGCACCATATATTTT.

This chain links TRBV7-3 with TRBJ2-7; D is possibly TRBD2 (6 bases). CDR1 and CDR2 (germline): SGHTA, FQGTGA. The CDR3 has 15 amino acids. Deletions cut 1 base from V and 5 bases from J, with 15 bases between. This CDR3 reads CASSLREDGLHEQYF. CDR3 bases: TGTGCCAGCAGCTTAAGGGAGGACGGGCTCCACGAGCAGTACTTC. The variable domain in full, with the rest retrieved from reference TRBV7-3 and TRBJ2-7, is GAGVSQTPSNKVTEKGKYVELRCDPISGHTALYWYRQSLGQGPEFLIYFQGTGAADDSGLPNDRFFAVRPEGSVSTLKIQRTERGDSAVYLCASSLREDGLHEQYFGPGTRLTVT.

This sequence joins TRBV12-3 or TRBV12-4 and TRBJ2-7, with D maybe TRBD1 (6 bases). The length of the CDR3 is 13 residues. V lost 3 bases to trimming and J lost 9 bases, with 15 bases between them. CDR3 DNA: TGTGCCAGCAGTTTTAAGGGGCAGGGGCGGCAGTACTTC. Residues: CASSFKGQGRQYF.

This chain uses TRBV27 with TRBJ1-6, with TRBD1 identical over 9 bases. CDR3 size: 17 residues. Germline trimming cut 6 bases from V and 1 base from J; bases unmatched to any gene: 7. CDR1 is MNHEY and CDR2 is SMNVEV in the germline V gene (reference sequence). In DNA, the CDR3 is TGTGCCAGCAGGGGACAGGGCGCACTTTCCTATAATTCACCCCTCCACTTT. Amino acid sequence: CASRGQGALSYNSPLHF.

V and J are TRBV19 and TRBJ1-1, with D possibly being TRBD1 (5 bases). V lost 4 bases, J lost 3 bases, and 15 bases lay in between. This CDR3 has 15 amino acids. The V gene's germline CDR1 is LNHDA and CDR2 SQIVND (reference sequence). CDR3 amino acids: CASSTALQGHTEAFF. CDR3 in DNA: TGTGCCAGTAGTACCGCCCTCCAGGGCCACACTGAAGCTTTCTTT. The variable domain in full, completed from reference TRBV19 and TRBJ1-1, reads DGGITQSPKYLFRKEGQNVTLSCEQNLNHDAMYWYRQDPGQGLRLIYYSQIVNDFQKGDIAEGYSVSREKKESFPLTVTSAQKNPTAFYLCASSTALQGHTEAFFGQGTRLTVV.

V and J are TRBV18 and TRBJ2-5; no firm D call. Germline CDR1 reads KGHSH; CDR2 reads LQKENI. Trimming took off 3 bases at V and 0 bases at J, with 5 bases between the two ends. This CDR3 is 13 amino acids long. The CDR3 DNA follows: TGTGCCAGCTCACCTTACAACCAAGAGACCCAGTACTTC. As protein: CASSPYNQETQYF.

The chain employs TRBV19 and TRBJ2-1; the match to TRBD2 covers 14 bases. The CDR3 totals 15 residues. With V trimmed by 9 bases and J by 6 bases, 7 bases remained unmatched. CDR1 and CDR2 from the germline V gene are LNHDA and SQIVND (reference sequence). CDR3: CASRTSGGSSNEQFF. DNA for the CDR3: TGTGCCAGCAGGACTAGCGGGGGGAGTTCCAATGAGCAGTTCTTC.

In its sample, this clone was seen once. The chain recombines TRBV12-5 with TRBJ2-5, with 11 nucleotides matching TRBD2. The CDR3 runs to 16 residues. V lost 5 bases, J lost 0 bases, and 5 bases stayed unmatched. Germline CDR1 reads LGHNT; CDR2 reads FRNRAP. DNA for the CDR3: TGTGCTAGTGGTCCGGGACTAGCGGTATACCAAGAGACCCAGTACTTC. Its translation: CASGPGLAVYQETQYF.